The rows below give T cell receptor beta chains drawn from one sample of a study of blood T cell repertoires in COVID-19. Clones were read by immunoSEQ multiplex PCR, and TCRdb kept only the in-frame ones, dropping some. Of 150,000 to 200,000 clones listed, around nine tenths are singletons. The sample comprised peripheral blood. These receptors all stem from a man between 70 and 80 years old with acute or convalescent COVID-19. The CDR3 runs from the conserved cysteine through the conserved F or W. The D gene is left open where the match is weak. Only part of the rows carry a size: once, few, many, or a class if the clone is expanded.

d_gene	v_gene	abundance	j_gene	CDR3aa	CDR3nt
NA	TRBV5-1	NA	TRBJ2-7	CASSLAPNEQYF	TGCGCCAGCAGCTTGGCCCCAAACGAGCAGTACTTC
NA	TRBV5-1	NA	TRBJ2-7	CASSISTQKLQEYF	TGCGCCAGCAGCATCAGTACCCAGAAGCTTCAGGAGTACTTC
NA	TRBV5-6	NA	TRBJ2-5	CASSLPTRGQETQYF	TGTGCCAGCAGCCTCCCGACAAGGGGGCAAGAGACCCAGTACTTC
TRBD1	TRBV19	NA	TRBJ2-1	CASRIAGTGGQNEQFF	TGTGCCAGTAGAATAGCCGGGACAGGGGGCCAGAATGAGCAGTTCTTC
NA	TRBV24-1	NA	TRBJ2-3	CATREQDTQYF	TGTGCCACCAGAGAACAAGATACGCAGTATTTT
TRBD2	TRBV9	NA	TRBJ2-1	CASAKSGDLYNEQFF	TGTGCCAGCGCGAAAAGCGGGGATCTTTACAATGAGCAGTTCTTC
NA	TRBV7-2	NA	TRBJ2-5	CASSLGPEETQYF	TGTGCCAGCAGCTTAGGTCCGGAAGAGACCCAGTACTTC
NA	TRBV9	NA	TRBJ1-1	CASSAGAAFENTEAFF	TGTGCCAGCAGCGCAGGGGCTGCCTTCGAGAACACTGAAGCTTTCTTT
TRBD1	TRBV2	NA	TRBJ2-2	CASNRGFGELFF	TGTGCCAGCAACAGGGGGTTCGGGGAGCTGTTTTTT
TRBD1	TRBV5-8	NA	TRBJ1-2	CASRNRQGLRGYTF	TGTGCCAGCAGGAACCGACAGGGGTTAAGGGGCTACACCTTC
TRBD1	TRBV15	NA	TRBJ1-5	CATSRVLGTGSNQPQHF	TGTGCCACCAGCAGAGTTTTAGGGACAGGGAGCAATCAGCCCCAGCATTTT
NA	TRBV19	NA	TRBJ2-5	CASSFGGASPETQYF	TGTGCCAGTAGTTTCGGGGGAGCGTCGCCAGAGACCCAGTACTTC
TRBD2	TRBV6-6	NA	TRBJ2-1	CASSRGGRGESYNEQFF	TGTGCCAGCAGTCGTGGTGGGAGGGGTGAATCCTACAATGAGCAGTTCTTC
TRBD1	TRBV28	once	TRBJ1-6	CASSFPAGQKNSPLHF	TGTGCCAGCAGTTTTCCCGCGGGACAGAAAAATTCACCCCTCCACTTT
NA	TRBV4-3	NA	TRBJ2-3	CASSQLRQPTDTQYF	TGCGCCAGCAGCCAACTCCGACAGCCTACAGATACGCAGTATTTT
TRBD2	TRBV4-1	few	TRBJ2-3	CASSLLAGVTDTQYF	TGCGCCAGCAGCCTCTTAGCGGGGGTCACAGATACGCAGTATTTT
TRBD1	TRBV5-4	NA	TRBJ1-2	CASSIRTGYGYTF	TGTGCCAGCAGCATCAGGACAGGCTATGGCTACACCTTC
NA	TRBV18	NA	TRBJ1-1	CASSPGGSKLTLRAFF	TGTGCCAGCTCACCAGGGGGGAGTAAGCTTACTTTACGAGCTTTCTTT
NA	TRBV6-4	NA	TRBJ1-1	CASSDSTDPNTEAFF	TGTGCCAGCAGTGACTCGACAGACCCAAACACTGAAGCTTTCTTT
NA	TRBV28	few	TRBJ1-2	CASRERYKGYTF	TGTGCCAGCAGGGAGCGGTATAAGGGCTACACCTTC
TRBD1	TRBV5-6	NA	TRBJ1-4	CASSLKGTGAEKLFF	TGTGCCAGCAGCTTGAAGGGGACAGGGGCTGAAAAACTGTTTTTT
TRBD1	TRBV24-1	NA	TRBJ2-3	CATSEYRGGTDTQYF	TGTGCCACCAGTGAATACAGGGGTGGCACAGATACGCAGTATTTT
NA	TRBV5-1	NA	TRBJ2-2	CASSLEQGGIAGELFF	TGCGCCAGCAGCTTGGAGCAGGGCGGAATAGCCGGGGAGCTGTTTTTT
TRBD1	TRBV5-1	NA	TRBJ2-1	CASSFSGTVPYNEQFF	TGCGCCAGCAGCTTCTCCGGGACAGTCCCCTACAATGAGCAGTTCTTC
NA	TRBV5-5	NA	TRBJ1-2	CASSYSGVLEYGYTF	TGTGCCAGCAGTTACTCAGGTGTCCTCGAGTATGGCTACACCTTC
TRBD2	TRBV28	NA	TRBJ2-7	CASSLGAGVYEQYF	TGTGCCAGCAGTTTAGGAGCGGGGGTATACGAGCAGTACTTC
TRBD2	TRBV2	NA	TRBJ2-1	CASSPGGPTYNEQFF	TGTGCCAGCAGTCCGGGGGGGCCGACCTACAATGAGCAGTTCTTC
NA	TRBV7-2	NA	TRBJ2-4	CASSLVSQFKNIQYF	TGTGCCAGCAGCTTAGTTTCCCAGTTCAAAAACATTCAGTACTTC